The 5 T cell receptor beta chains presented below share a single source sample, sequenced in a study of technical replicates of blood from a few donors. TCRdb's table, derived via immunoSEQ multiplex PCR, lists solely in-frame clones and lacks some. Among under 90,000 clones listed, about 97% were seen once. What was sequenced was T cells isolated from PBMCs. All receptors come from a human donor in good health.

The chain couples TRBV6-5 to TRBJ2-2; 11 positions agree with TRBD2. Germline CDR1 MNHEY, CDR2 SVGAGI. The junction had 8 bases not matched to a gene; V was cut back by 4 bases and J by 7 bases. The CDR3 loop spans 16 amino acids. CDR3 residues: CASSSSRSGRVGELFF. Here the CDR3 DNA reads TGTGCCAGCAGTTCTTCCCGTAGCGGGAGGGTCGGGGAGCTGTTTTTT.

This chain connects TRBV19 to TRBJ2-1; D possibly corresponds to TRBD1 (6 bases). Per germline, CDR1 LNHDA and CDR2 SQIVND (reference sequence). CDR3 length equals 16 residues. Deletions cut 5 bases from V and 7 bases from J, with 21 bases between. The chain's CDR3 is CASSSVSAGAGNEQFF. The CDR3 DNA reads TGTGCCAGTAGTTCCGTTTCGGCAGGGGCGGGTAATGAGCAGTTCTTC.

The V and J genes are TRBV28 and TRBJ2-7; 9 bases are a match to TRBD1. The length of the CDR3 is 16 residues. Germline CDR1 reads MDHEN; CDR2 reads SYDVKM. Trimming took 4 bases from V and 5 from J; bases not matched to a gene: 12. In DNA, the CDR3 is TGTGCCAGCAGTTCCCCCGGGACAGGGAGGTATAACGAGCAGTACTTC. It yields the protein CASSSPGTGRYNEQYF.

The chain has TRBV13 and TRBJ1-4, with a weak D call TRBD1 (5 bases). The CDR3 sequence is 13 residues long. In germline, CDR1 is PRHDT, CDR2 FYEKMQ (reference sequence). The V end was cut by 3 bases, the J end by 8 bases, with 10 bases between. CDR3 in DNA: TGTGCCAGCAGCTTCCGGACATCGGAAAAACTGTTTTTT. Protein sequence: CASSFRTSEKLFF.

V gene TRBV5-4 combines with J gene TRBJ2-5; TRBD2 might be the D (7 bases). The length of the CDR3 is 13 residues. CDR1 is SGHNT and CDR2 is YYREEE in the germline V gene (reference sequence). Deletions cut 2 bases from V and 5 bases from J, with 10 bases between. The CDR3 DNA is TGTGCCAGCAGCTTCGGGGGGCCGGAGACCCAGTACTTC. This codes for CASSFGGPETQYF.